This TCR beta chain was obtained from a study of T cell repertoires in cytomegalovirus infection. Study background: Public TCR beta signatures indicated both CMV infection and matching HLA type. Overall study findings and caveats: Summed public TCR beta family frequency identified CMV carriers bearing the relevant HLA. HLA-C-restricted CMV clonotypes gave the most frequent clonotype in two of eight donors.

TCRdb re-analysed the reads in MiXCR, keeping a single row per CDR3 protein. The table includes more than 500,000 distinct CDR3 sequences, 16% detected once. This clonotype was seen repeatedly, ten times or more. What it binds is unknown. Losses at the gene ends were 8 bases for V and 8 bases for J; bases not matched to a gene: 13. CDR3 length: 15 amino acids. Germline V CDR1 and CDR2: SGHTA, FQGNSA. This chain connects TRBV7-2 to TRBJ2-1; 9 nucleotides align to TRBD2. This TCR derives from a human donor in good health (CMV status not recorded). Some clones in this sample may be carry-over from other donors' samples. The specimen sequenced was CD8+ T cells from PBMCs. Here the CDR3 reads CASARGAGGPDEQFF. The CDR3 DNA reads TGTGCCAGCGCCCGAGGGGCGGGGGGGCCGGATGAGCAGTTCTTC.